This T cell receptor beta chain derives from a study of Tregs in tolerant kidney transplant recipients. Only one count was recorded for this clone. Its antigen is unidentified. Unstimulated regulatory T cells (CD4+CD25+CD127-), CD4+CD25- non-regulatory cells, CD4 and CD8 cells were FACS-sorted from thawed PBMCs. Notes on the study in general: Activated donor B cell expansion appeared to reveal the most relevant donor-specific TCRbeta repertoire. Findings come from small patient numbers and require larger validation.

Clones were read by immunoSEQ multiplex PCR, and TCRdb kept only the in-frame ones, dropping some. Of some 240,000 clones in the sample, 65% to 85% were seen once. Germline CDR1 and CDR2: SNHLY and FYNNEI. CDR3 length: 13 amino acids. With 4 bases clipped from V and 10 bases from J, the junction kept 4 bases outside the gene matches. The chain recombines TRBV2 with TRBJ2-5; 12 bases line up with TRBD2. The sequence came from a human donor in good health. Sequencing was done on a sample of CD4+ T cells from blood. The CDR3 spells CASSGTSGDSQYF. CDR3 sequence (DNA): TGTGCCAGCAGTGGGACTAGCGGGGATAGCCAGTACTTC.